This TCR beta chain originates from a study of Ad26.COV2.S vaccination and SARS-CoV-2 variants. About the research overall: The vaccine Ad26.COV2.S was put into the muscle once, or twice with 56 days between.

As to this clone: Its antigen is unidentified.

The CDR3 totals 15 residues. Germline V gene data show CDR1 as LGHNT and CDR2 as FRNRAP. Trimming took off 6 bases at V and 4 bases at J, with 16 bases between the two ends. Sequencing used immunoSEQ multiplex PCR; TCRdb keeps in-frame clones, though not all of them. In the table there are around 450,000 clones, roughly 87% of which are singletons. This sample's treatment: 15 to 20 received Ad26.COV2.S at low or high dose, single or two shots; 5 received placebo; per-sample allocation not given. Day 63 after the first injection of vaccine or placebo was the sampling time. Whoever gave the sample was an adult aged 18-55 years in Boston. Whole-study results and caveats: Vaccinees displayed broader spike-specific TCR repertoires than placebo recipients.

Sequencing used peripheral blood, obtained in a trial of Ad26.COV2.S vaccine versus placebo. The chain is built from TRBV12-5 and TRBJ2-1, with D tentatively TRBD1 (6 bases). This TCR was recovered from a person between 18 and 65 years old who received the Ad26.COV2.S COVID-19 vaccine or a placebo. The CDR3 bases are TGTGCTAGTGGACCAGGGGTATCCAATTACAATGAGCAGTTCTTC. Protein: CASGPGVSNYNEQFF.